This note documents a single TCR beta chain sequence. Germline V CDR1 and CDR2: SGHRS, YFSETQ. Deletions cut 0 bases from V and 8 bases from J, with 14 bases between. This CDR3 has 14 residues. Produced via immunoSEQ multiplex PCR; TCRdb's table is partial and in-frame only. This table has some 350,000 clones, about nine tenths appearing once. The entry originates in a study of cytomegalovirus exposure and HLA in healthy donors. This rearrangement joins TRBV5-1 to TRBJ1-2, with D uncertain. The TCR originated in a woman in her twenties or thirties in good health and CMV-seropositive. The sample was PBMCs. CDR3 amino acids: CASSLGEGSYGYTF. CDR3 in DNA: TGCGCCAGCAGCTTGGGGGAGGGTAGCTACGGCTACACCTTC.